The text below deals with one TCR beta chain. Its antigen remains unidentified. The record originates from a study of cytomegalovirus exposure and HLA in healthy donors. Whole-study findings and limits: In vitro testing confirmed a few CMV-associated chains as specific for CMV antigens.

V lost 6 bases, J lost 7 bases, and 15 bases lay in between. The CDR3 extends over 14 amino acids. The germline V gene encodes CDR1 MDHEN and CDR2 SYDVKM. This table comes from immunoSEQ multiplex PCR, and its TCRdb copy is limited to in-frame clones, with some not included. The data hold 120,000 or so clones, with approximately 81% observed a single time. The V and J genes are TRBV28 and TRBJ1-4; D is uncertain. Sequencing was done on a sample of PBMCs. The source of this sequence is a woman aged 30 to 39 in good health and CMV-seronegative. Written as DNA, the CDR3 is TGTGCCAGCAGAAGGTTTTCCCCTAGTGAAAAACTGTTTTTT. Encoded protein: CASRRFSPSEKLFF.